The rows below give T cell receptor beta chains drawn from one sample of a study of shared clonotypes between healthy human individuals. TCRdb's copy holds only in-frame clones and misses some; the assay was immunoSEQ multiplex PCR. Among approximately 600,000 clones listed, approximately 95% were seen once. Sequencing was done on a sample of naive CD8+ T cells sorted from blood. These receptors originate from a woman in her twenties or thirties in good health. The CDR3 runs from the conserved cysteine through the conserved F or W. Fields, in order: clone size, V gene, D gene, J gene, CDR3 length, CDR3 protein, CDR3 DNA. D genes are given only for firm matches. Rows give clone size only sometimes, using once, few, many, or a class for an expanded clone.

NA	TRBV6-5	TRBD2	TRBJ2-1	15	CASSVTSGSSDEQFF	TGTGCCAGCAGTGTAACTAGCGGGAGTTCCGATGAGCAGTTCTTC
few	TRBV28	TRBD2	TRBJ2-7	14	CASSPGLAGYEQYF	TGTGCCAGCAGTCCAGGACTAGCGGGATACGAGCAGTACTTC
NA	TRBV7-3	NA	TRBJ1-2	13	CASSSNRAYGYTF	TGTGCCAGCAGCTCCAACCGGGCTTATGGCTACACCTTC
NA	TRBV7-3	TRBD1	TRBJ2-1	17	CASSLTADRPGYNEQFF	TGTGCCAGCAGCTTGACCGCGGACAGGCCGGGCTACAATGAGCAGTTCTTC
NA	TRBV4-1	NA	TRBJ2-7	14	CASSQDRTTYEQYF	TGCGCCAGCAGCCAAGATCGGACTACCTACGAGCAGTACTTC
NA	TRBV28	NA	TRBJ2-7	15	CASSTWAGPSYEQYF	TGTGCCAGCAGCACTTGGGCAGGCCCTTCCTACGAGCAGTACTTC
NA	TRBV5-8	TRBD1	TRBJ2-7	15	CATTPDRGLSYEQYF	TGTGCCACCACCCCCGACAGGGGATTATCCTACGAGCAGTACTTC
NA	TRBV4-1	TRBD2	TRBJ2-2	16	CASSHLGTRDTGELFF	TGCGCCAGCAGCCACCTAGGGACTAGAGACACCGGGGAGCTGTTTTTT
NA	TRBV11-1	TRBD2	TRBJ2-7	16	CASSRAGVYIPYEQYF	TGTGCCAGCAGCCGGGCGGGGGTGTACATCCCCTACGAGCAGTACTTC
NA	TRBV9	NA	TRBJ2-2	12	CASSARAGELFF	TGTGCCAGCAGCGCCCGGGCCGGGGAGCTGTTTTTT
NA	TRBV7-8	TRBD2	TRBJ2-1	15	CASSLLAGGYNEQFF	TGTGCCAGCAGCTTACTAGCGGGAGGGTACAATGAGCAGTTCTTC
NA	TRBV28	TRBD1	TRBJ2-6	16	CASSHTGVSGANVLTF	TGTGCCAGCAGTCACACAGGGGTCTCTGGGGCCAACGTCCTGACTTTC
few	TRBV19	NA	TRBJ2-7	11	CASTSSGEQYF	TGTGCCAGTACCTCCTCGGGGGAGCAGTACTTC
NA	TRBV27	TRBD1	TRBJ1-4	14	CASSDRASNEKLFF	TGTGCCAGCAGTGACAGGGCATCTAATGAAAAACTGTTTTTT
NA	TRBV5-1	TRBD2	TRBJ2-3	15	CASSFSGATTDTQYF	TGCGCCAGCAGCTTTAGCGGGGCAACCACAGATACGCAGTATTTT
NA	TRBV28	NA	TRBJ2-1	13	CASSPDGYNEQFF	TGTGCCAGCAGTCCGGACGGTTACAATGAGCAGTTCTTC
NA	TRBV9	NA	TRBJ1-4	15	CASSVGETTNEKLFF	TGTGCCAGCAGCGTAGGAGAGACAACTAATGAAAAACTGTTTTTT
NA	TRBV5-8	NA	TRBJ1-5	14	CASSLRAGNQPQHF	TGTGCCAGCAGCTTGAGGGCGGGGAATCAGCCCCAGCATTTT
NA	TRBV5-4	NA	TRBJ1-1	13	CASGPRVGTEAFF	TGTGCCAGCGGACCGAGGGTAGGCACTGAAGCTTTCTTT
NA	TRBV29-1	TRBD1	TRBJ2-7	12	CSVEGQGYEQYF	TGCAGCGTTGAGGGACAGGGGTACGAGCAGTACTTC
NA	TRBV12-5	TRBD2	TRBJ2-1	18	CASGLAGGGVEGYNEQFF	TGTGCTAGTGGTCTAGCGGGAGGAGGGGTCGAGGGCTACAATGAGCAGTTCTTC
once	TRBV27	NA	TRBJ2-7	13	CASGGGLAYEQYF	TGTGCCAGTGGGGGCGGGCTTGCATACGAGCAGTACTTC
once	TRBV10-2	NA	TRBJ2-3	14	CASRSPVLRGTQYF	TGCGCCAGCAGGAGCCCCGTTCTAAGGGGTACGCAGTATTTT
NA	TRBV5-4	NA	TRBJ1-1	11	CASRDETEAFF	TGTGCCAGCAGGGACGAAACTGAAGCTTTCTTT
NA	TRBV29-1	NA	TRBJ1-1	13	CSAHDLGDTEAFF	TGCAGCGCCCATGACCTGGGGGACACTGAAGCTTTCTTT
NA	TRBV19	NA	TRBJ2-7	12	CASSSPGHEQYF	TGTGCCAGTAGTTCGCCCGGACACGAGCAGTACTTC
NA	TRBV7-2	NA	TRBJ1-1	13	CASSTTIETEAFF	TGTGCCAGCAGCACTACCATCGAAACTGAAGCTTTCTTT
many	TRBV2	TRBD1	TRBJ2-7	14	CASSEAGGLGEQYF	TGTGCCAGCAGTGAGGCAGGGGGTCTCGGCGAGCAGTACTTC
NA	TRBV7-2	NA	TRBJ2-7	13	CASSLGWGNEQYF	TGTGCCAGCAGCTTAGGGTGGGGGAACGAGCAGTACTTC
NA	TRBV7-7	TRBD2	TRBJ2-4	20	CASSPTLASGRTGSKTLQYF	TGTGCCAGCAGCCCGACCCTGGCTAGCGGGAGGACCGGGTCCAAAACCCTTCAGTACTTC
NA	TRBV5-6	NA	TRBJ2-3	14	CASSSADSTDTQYF	TGTGCCAGCAGCTCGGCGGATAGCACAGATACGCAGTATTTT
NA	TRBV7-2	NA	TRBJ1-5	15	CASSLDFSSNQPQHF	TGTGCCAGCAGCTTAGATTTTAGCAGCAATCAGCCCCAGCATTTT
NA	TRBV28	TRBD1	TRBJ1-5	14	CASRETGTQQPQHF	TGTGCCAGCAGAGAGACAGGGACGCAACAGCCCCAGCATTTT
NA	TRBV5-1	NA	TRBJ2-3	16	CASSEWGTPNTDTQYF	TGCGCCAGCAGCGAATGGGGGACACCAAACACAGATACGCAGTATTTT
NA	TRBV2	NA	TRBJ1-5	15	CASSVGRNSNQPQHF	TGTGCCAGCAGTGTCGGACGGAATAGCAATCAGCCCCAGCATTTT
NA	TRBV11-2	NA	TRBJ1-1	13	CASSIAVNTEAFF	TGTGCCAGCAGCATAGCAGTAAACACTGAAGCTTTCTTT
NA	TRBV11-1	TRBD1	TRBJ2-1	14	CASSFGTGAYEQFF	TGTGCCAGCAGCTTTGGGACAGGGGCTTATGAGCAGTTCTTC
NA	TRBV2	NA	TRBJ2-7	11	CASSEATEQYF	TGTGCCAGCAGTGAAGCTACCGAGCAGTACTTC
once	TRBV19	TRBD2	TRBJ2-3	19	CASSIDRFGTSGSTDTQYF	TGTGCCAGTAGTATAGATCGATTCGGGACTAGCGGGAGCACAGATACGCAGTATTTT
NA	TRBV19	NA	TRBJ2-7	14	CASSEPVRSYEQYF	TGTGCCAGTAGCGAACCGGTAAGATCCTACGAGCAGTACTTC
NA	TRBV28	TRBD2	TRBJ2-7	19	CASSLPTSGRAKSSYEQYF	TGTGCCAGCAGCCTCCCGACTAGCGGGAGGGCTAAAAGCTCCTACGAGCAGTACTTC
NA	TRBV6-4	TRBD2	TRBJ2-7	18	CASSDPVILAGTPYEQYF	TGTGCCAGCAGTGACCCAGTTATTCTAGCGGGGACCCCCTACGAGCAGTACTTC
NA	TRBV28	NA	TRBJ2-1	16	CASSTPSERLYNEQFF	TGTGCCAGCAGCACCCCTAGCGAGCGATTATACAATGAGCAGTTCTTC
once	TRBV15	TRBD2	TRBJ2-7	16	CATSPLVSGRTYEQYF	TGTGCCACCAGCCCTCTGGTTAGCGGGAGGACCTACGAGCAGTACTTC
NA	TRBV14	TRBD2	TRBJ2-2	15	CASSRAGLNTGELFF	TGTGCCAGCAGCCGAGCGGGGTTGAACACCGGGGAGCTGTTTTTT
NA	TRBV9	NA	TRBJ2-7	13	CASSRRISYEQYF	TGTGCCAGCAGCAGGAGAATCTCCTACGAGCAGTACTTC
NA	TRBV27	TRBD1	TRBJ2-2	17	CASSTNKRDRGTGELFF	TGTGCCAGCAGTACGAATAAGCGGGACAGGGGTACCGGGGAGCTGTTTTTT
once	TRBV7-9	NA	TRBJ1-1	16	CASSPPGGGRATEAFF	TGTGCCAGCAGCCCCCCTGGCGGGGGACGGGCCACTGAAGCTTTCTTT
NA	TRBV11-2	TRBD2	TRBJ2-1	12	CASSATSVEQFF	TGTGCCAGCAGCGCGACTAGCGTCGAGCAGTTCTTC
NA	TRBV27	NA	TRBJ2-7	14	CASTQTRTTLEQYF	TGTGCCAGCACCCAGACACGGACTACTCTGGAGCAGTACTTC
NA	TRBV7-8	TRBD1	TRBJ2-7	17	CASSRTGQGVLSYEQYF	TGTGCCAGCAGCCGTACCGGACAGGGGGTGCTCTCCTACGAGCAGTACTTC
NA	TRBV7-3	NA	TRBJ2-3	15	CASSEATGATDTQYF	TGTGCCAGCAGTGAAGCGACAGGAGCCACAGATACGCAGTATTTT
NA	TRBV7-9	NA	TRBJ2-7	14	CASTGPAGGHEQYF	TGTGCCAGCACGGGCCCCGCAGGCGGCCACGAGCAGTACTTC
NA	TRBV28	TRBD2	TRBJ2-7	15	CASSLLADSSYEQYF	TGTGCCAGCAGTTTACTAGCGGATAGCTCCTACGAGCAGTACTTC
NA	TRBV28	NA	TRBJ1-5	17	CASSSGQGTLSNQPQHF	TGTGCCAGCAGTTCTGGGCAAGGGACACTTAGCAATCAGCCCCAGCATTTT
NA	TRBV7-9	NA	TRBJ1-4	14	CASRGSATNEKLFF	TGTGCCAGCAGAGGGAGTGCAACTAATGAAAAACTGTTTTTT
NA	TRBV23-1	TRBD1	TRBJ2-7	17	CASSQPTWGQISYEQYF	TGCGCCAGCAGTCAACCCACATGGGGACAGATCTCCTACGAGCAGTACTTC
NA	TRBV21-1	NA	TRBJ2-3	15	CARPTGDGGTDTQYF	TGTGCCAGGCCCACAGGGGACGGTGGGACAGATACGCAGTATTTT
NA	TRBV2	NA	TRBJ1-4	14	CASSAIATNEKLFF	TGTGCCAGCAGTGCAATAGCAACTAATGAAAAACTGTTTTTT
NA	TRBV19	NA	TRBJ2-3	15	CASSIVGSLRDTQYF	TGTGCCAGTAGTATCGTCGGGAGCCTCAGGGATACGCAGTATTTT